The entry below describes one T cell receptor (beta chain). Its cognate antigen is unknown. This entry is derived from a study of OX40 agonist ivuxolimab in advanced cancers. Across the study: Two patients with cutaneous melanoma and one with hepatocellular carcinoma, three in total, showed partial responses. Broader study findings: Mean expanded clone counts were higher in CD8+ than CD4+ T cells. Low normalized T-cell clonal expansion was additionally recorded for some nonresponders.

Profiled with immunoSEQ multiplex PCR; TCRdb holds only in-frame clones, not every one. The table lists approximately 66,000 clones, 70% to 90% of them singletons. This CDR3 comprises 13 residues. Trimming took off 2 bases at V and 7 bases at J, with 11 bases between the two ends. The germline CDR1 and CDR2 sequences are MDHEN and SYDVKM. The V and J genes are TRBV28 and TRBJ1-2; D not resolved. This clonotype was sampled from an adult with an advanced solid tumor such as melanoma, head and neck, liver or kidney cancer. The sequencing used CD4+ or CD8+ T cells sorted from blood, collected in a trial of the OX40 agonist ivuxolimab. The CDR3 nucleotides read TGTGCCAGCAGTTTAGGGATAGGGCTTGGCTACACCTTC. This sequence encodes CASSLGIGLGYTF.